These 19 T cell receptor beta chains came from one sample sequenced in a study of OX40 agonist ivuxolimab in advanced cancers. Measured with immunoSEQ multiplex PCR; TCRdb has only the in-frame clones, and not every one. Altogether about 43,000 clones are present, about 88% being singletons, with the ten largest covering around 11%. The material was CD4+ or CD8+ T cells sorted from blood, obtained in a trial of the OX40 agonist ivuxolimab. The receptors come from an adult with an advanced solid tumor such as melanoma, head and neck, liver or kidney cancer.

The rearrangement uses TRBV7-9 and TRBJ1-5, with 8 bases aligning to TRBD1. The CDR3 covers 16 residues. Losses at the gene ends were 4 bases for V and 3 bases for J; bases not matched to a gene: 8. Looked up from germline, CDR1 is SEHNR and CDR2 is FQNEAQ (reference sequence). The CDR3 region has the DNA TGTGCCAGCAGCTCAGGGGGCGCGGTGGCCAATCAGCCCCAGCATTTT. This sequence encodes CASSSGGAVANQPQHF.

V is TRBV12-5 and J is TRBJ2-7; D not resolved. The CDR3 runs 13 residues. Germline loops: CDR1 LGHNT, CDR2 FRNRAP. Trimming took 5 bases from V and 4 from J, leaving 12 bases between them. Written as DNA, the CDR3 is TGTGCTAGTGGTCCAAATCTAGGATACGAGCAGTACTTC. It yields the protein CASGPNLGYEQYF.

The rearrangement uses TRBV9 and TRBJ2-5; 10 bases are shared with TRBD2. Germline CDR1 reads SGDLS; CDR2 reads YYNGEE. The CDR3 has 15 amino acids. With V trimmed by 3 bases and J by 1 base, 3 bases remained unmatched. CDR3 region: CASSASGGLQETQYF. The CDR3, as DNA: TGTGCCAGCAGCGCTAGCGGGGGCCTCCAAGAGACCCAGTACTTC.

The chain carries TRBV6-5 and TRBJ2-3; the match to TRBD2 covers 9 bases. Germline CDR1 is MNHEY and CDR2 is SVGAGI. With V trimmed by 2 bases and J by 2 bases, 5 bases remained unmatched. CDR3 length equals 16 residues. The CDR3 sequence is CASSYGRGGLTDTQYF. For the CDR3, the DNA is TGTGCCAGCAGTTACGGGCGGGGGGGTCTCACAGATACGCAGTATTTT.

V is TRBV6-5 and J is TRBJ1-2; 10 bases match TRBD1. The CDR3 contains 16 residues. Germline-derived CDR1 and CDR2 are MNHEY and SVGAGI. V was pared by 2 bases and J by 7 bases, with 10 bases of the junction left unmatched. CDR3 residues: CASSYDEEGQGTGYTF. CDR3 nucleotide sequence: TGTGCCAGCAGTTACGACGAGGAGGGACAGGGGACTGGCTACACCTTC.

This clone is a singleton in its sample. The J gene is TRBJ1-1, the V gene TRBV11-2; no clear D gene. Trimming took off 2 bases at V and 5 bases at J, with 6 bases between the two ends. CDR1 and CDR2 (germline): SGHAT, FQNNGV. This CDR3 contains 12 residues. CDR3 sequence reads: CASSLSGTEAFF. The CDR3 DNA sequence: TGTGCCAGCAGCTTAAGTGGGACTGAAGCTTTCTTT.

The rearrangement links TRBV4-1 to TRBJ2-2; TRBD1 matches 7 bases. Germline V CDR1 and CDR2: MGHRA, YSYEKL. This CDR3 spans 17 amino acids. V shed 5 bases, J shed 1 base, and the junction held 10 bases outside the gene matches. CDR3 sequence (DNA): TGCGCCAGCAGCTCCCGACAGGGATCAAGGAACACCGGGGAGCTGTTTTTT. Its protein is CASSSRQGSRNTGELFF.

The chain combines TRBV30 with TRBJ1-1; no firm D call. V was shortened by 0 bases and J by 5 bases, with 7 bases between the two germline ends. Germline assignment: CDR1 GTSNPN and CDR2 SVGIG (reference sequence). The CDR3 totals 12 residues. CDR3 in amino acids: CAWSVLETEAFF. For the CDR3, the DNA is TGTGCCTGGAGTGTACTTGAGACTGAAGCTTTCTTT.

The chain has TRBV7-8 and TRBJ2-2, with D hard to call. Per germline, CDR1 SGHVS and CDR2 FQNEAQ. The V gene lost 5 bases and the J gene lost 8 bases, with 21 bases spanning the gap. This CDR3 contains 16 residues. CDR3 in amino acids: CASSENPGLLAGELFF. The CDR3 region has the DNA TGTGCCAGCAGCGAGAACCCGGGTCTACTCGCGGGGGAGCTGTTTTTT. Variable domain in full (rest from reference TRBV7-8 and TRBJ2-2): GAGVSQSPRYKVAKRGQDVALRCDPISGHVSLFWYQQALGQGPEFLTYFQNEAQLDKSGLPSDRFFAERPEGSVSTLKIQRTQQEDSAVYLCASSENPGLLAGELFFGEGSRLTVL.

V and J are TRBV4-1 and TRBJ1-4; D is ambiguous. From germline, CDR1 is MGHRA and CDR2 YSYEKL. Between the trimmed V and J ends, which lost 4 bases and 4 bases, there was a span of 16 bases. The length of the CDR3 is 16 residues. DNA for the CDR3: TGCGCCAGCAGCCTCCCAACGGCCCTGGGTAATGAAAAACTGTTTTTT. Its translation: CASSLPTALGNEKLFF.

This clone was picked up one time. This chain uses TRBV5-4 with TRBJ1-4, with D possibly matching TRBD1 (5 bases). Germline CDR1 and CDR2: SGHNT and YYREEE (reference sequence). The CDR3 covers 17 residues. Between the trimmed V and J ends, which lost 2 bases and 3 bases, there was a span of 17 bases. The CDR3 loop reads CASSLGDGEGANEKLFF. The DNA of the CDR3 is TGTGCCAGCAGCTTAGGGGACGGCGAAGGGGCTAATGAAAAACTGTTTTTT.

This chain connects TRBV5-6 to TRBJ1-1; D gene ambiguous. V dropped 4 bases and J dropped 6 bases, with 25 bases sitting between them. This CDR3 region has 17 residues. CDR1 SGHDT and CDR2 YYEEEE come from the germline V gene. The DNA of the CDR3 is TGTGCCAGCAGCCCGGGAGGGATACTCCCATATTGGGCTGAAGCTTTCTTT. Translated, it gives CASSPGGILPYWAEAFF.

This chain uses TRBV7-6 with TRBJ2-7, with TRBD2 identical over 9 bases. The junction had 16 bases not matched to a gene; V was cut back by 1 base and J by 3 bases. CDR3 size: 19 residues. The germline V gene has CDR1 SGHVS and CDR2 FNYEAQ. The CDR3 is CASSLVAGLTREGFYEQYF. In DNA, the CDR3 is TGTGCCAGCAGCTTAGTCGCAGGGCTCACGCGGGAGGGTTTCTACGAGCAGTACTTC.

The chain joins TRBV29-1 to TRBJ2-7; TRBD2 matches at 12 bases. CDR1 is SQVTM and CDR2 is ANQGSEA in the germline V gene. V shed 5 bases and J 5 bases; nucleotides not matched to a gene: 4. The CDR3 runs 13 residues. In DNA form, the CDR3 reads TGCAGCGTTCTAGCGGGAGGGCCTGACGAGCAGTACTTC. Translated, it gives CSVLAGGPDEQYF.

The V gene is TRBV4-3, the J gene TRBJ1-2, with TRBD1 identical over 9 bases. The CDR3 sequence is 14 residues long. V lost 3 bases to trimming and J lost 8 bases; unmatched junction nucleotides: 7. The V gene's germline CDR1 is LGHNA and CDR2 YSLEER. The CDR3 DNA sequence: TGCGCCAGCAGCCACCGTAGGACAGGGGACGGCTACACCTTC. Protein sequence: CASSHRRTGDGYTF.

This chain uses TRBV7-2 with TRBJ2-2; D perhaps matches TRBD1 (6 bases). Germline CDR1 SGHTA, CDR2 FQGNSA. The CDR3 totals 15 residues. V was shortened by 5 bases and J by 0 bases, with 10 bases between the two germline ends. CDR3 loop: CASSHRTANTGELFF. The CDR3 DNA follows: TGTGCCAGCAGCCACAGGACAGCGAACACCGGGGAGCTGTTTTTT.

The gene calls are TRBV4-1 and TRBJ1-1; 10 positions match TRBD1. Germline CDR1 MGHRA, CDR2 YSYEKL. The CDR3 contains 17 residues. J lost 1 base, V lost 3 bases, and 8 bases had no gene match. CDR3 bases: TGCGCCAGCAGCCACACCGGGACAGGGGTCTCGAACACTGAAGCTTTCTTT. Protein sequence: CASSHTGTGVSNTEAFF.

This clone was seen only a few times. The rearrangement joins TRBV2 to TRBJ1-2, with D uncertain. This CDR3 is built from 13 residues. Germline V lookup: CDR1 SNHLY, CDR2 FYNNEI. Trimming stripped 4 bases from V and 2 bases from J, with 8 bases between. CDR3 sequence (DNA): TGTGCCAGCAGTGGTTTTCCCAACTATGGCTACACCTTC. It translates to CASSGFPNYGYTF.

V usage is TRBV19 and J usage is TRBJ2-7; D may be TRBD1 (5 bases). The CDR3 runs 12 residues. The V gene's germline CDR1 is LNHDA and CDR2 SQIVND (reference sequence). With 5 bases removed from V and 5 bases from J, the gap between germline ends came to 10 bases. CDR3 coding DNA: TGTGCCAGTAGTCAGGGATTCCACGAGCAGTACTTC. It yields the protein CASSQGFHEQYF.